Following are 21 T cell receptor beta chains from one sample sequenced in a study of long-term antiretroviral therapy in people with HIV. Researchers ran immunoSEQ v3.0 at survey level. Sequencing was performed with immunoSEQ multiplex PCR; in TCRdb, only in-frame clones are kept and a portion is missing. Here the sample spans tens of thousands of clones, roughly 84% being singletons. Sequencing used unsorted PBMCs, obtained roughly 2.8 years before starting antiretroviral therapy. The receptors originated from a woman in her twenties or thirties with HIV.

The rearrangement uses TRBV18 and TRBJ2-7; D might be TRBD1 (6 bases). Germline V gives CDR1 KGHSH, CDR2 LQKENI. Trimming cost V 6 bases and J 3 bases, with 12 bases left between them. The CDR3 length is 13 residues. The chain's CDR3 is CASSRRTDYEQYF. The CDR3 coding sequence is TGTGCCAGCTCCCGACGGACAGACTACGAGCAGTACTTC.

The chain has TRBV15 and TRBJ2-3, with 7 bases aligning to TRBD2. Trimming removed 5 bases from V and 4 bases from J; junction bases left unmatched: 6. The germline gives CDR1 LNHNV, CDR2 YYDKDF (reference sequence). The CDR3 loop spans 14 amino acids. Here the CDR3 DNA reads TGTGCCACCAGCTGGGGACTAATTGCAGATACGCAGTATTTT. Its protein product is CATSWGLIADTQYF.

This chain uses TRBV25-1 with TRBJ1-1, with a tentative D call TRBD1 (6 bases). Germline V gene sequence: CDR1 MGHDK, CDR2 SYGVNS. The CDR3 is 13 residues long. V lost 1 base and J 14 bases, leaving 17 bases between the germline ends. CDR3 sequence reads: CASSEWVGADVFF. In nucleotides, the CDR3 is TGTGCCAGCAGTGAATGGGTGGGGGCGGATGTGTTCTTT. Filled out from reference TRBV25-1 and TRBJ1-1, the complete variable domain reads EADIYQTPRYLVIGTGKKITLECSQTMGHDKMYWYQQDPGMELHLIHYSYGVNSTEKGDLSSESTVSRIRTEHFPLTLESARPSHTSQYLCASSEWVGADVFFGQGTRLTVV.

The chain uses TRBV4-1 and TRBJ2-2; no reliable D call. Germline V gene data show CDR1 as MGHRA and CDR2 as YSYEKL. The CDR3 spans 13 residues. Between the trimmed V and J ends, which lost 1 base and 7 bases, there was a span of 7 bases. For the CDR3, the DNA is TGCGCCAGCAGCCAAGCTCTAATCGGGGAGCTGTTTTTT. It translates to CASSQALIGELFF.

The chain uses TRBV10-3 and TRBJ1-4; a weak D match, TRBD1 (5 bases). CDR1 and CDR2 (germline): ENHRY, SYGVKD. V was trimmed by 6 bases and J by 17 bases, leaving 19 bases between them. The length of the CDR3 is 12 residues. The CDR3 is CAIRGDTTAQFF. The CDR3, as DNA: TGTGCCATCAGAGGGGATACAACGGCCCAATTTTTT.

V usage is TRBV14 and J usage is TRBJ2-3, with TRBD2 identical over 15 bases. The CDR3 contains 15 residues. The V gene's germline CDR1 is SGHDN and CDR2 FVKESK. V lost 8 bases, J lost 8 bases, and 8 bases stayed unmatched. CDR3 sequence reads: CASRATGLAGGTQYF. CDR3 DNA: TGTGCCAGCCGAGCAACGGGACTAGCGGGGGGTACGCAGTATTTT.

This clone was observed a handful of times. V gene TRBV15 combines with J gene TRBJ1-6; D not resolved. There are 12 residues in the CDR3. CDR1 and CDR2 from the germline V gene are LNHNV and YYDKDF (reference sequence). Trimming took off 3 bases at V and 7 bases at J, with 4 bases between the two ends. CDR3 residues: CATSRINSPLHF. CDR3 nucleotide sequence: TGTGCCACCAGCAGGATAAATTCACCCCTCCACTTT.

The DNA of the CDR3 is TGTGCCAGCAGCCCTTGGGGAGGGAACACCGGGGAGCTGTTTTTT. It codes for CASSPWGGNTGELFF. V usage is TRBV7-3 and J usage is TRBJ2-2; a possible D gene is TRBD2 (6 bases). Germline V lookup: CDR1 SGHTA, CDR2 FQGTGA. This CDR3 region has 15 residues. The V and J ends lost 5 bases and 1 base respectively, with 11 bases between them.

This clone appeared a single time. V is TRBV19 and J is TRBJ1-2; D gene unclear. V lost 4 bases to trimming and J lost 8 bases, with 20 bases between them. The CDR3 sequence is 15 residues long. CDR1 is LNHDA, CDR2 SQIVND, per germline (reference sequence). The CDR3 sequence is CASSTSHEPRRGYTF. The CDR3 nucleotides are TGTGCCAGTAGTACCAGCCACGAACCTCGTCGCGGCTACACCTTC.

A few counts support this clone. The chain couples TRBV4-2 to TRBJ2-7, with TRBD2 matching 8 bases. Trimming cost V 6 bases and J 4 bases; bases outside gene matches: 26. Germline CDR1 reads LGHNA; CDR2 reads YNFKEQ. The CDR3 spans 20 residues. The DNA of the CDR3 is TGTGCCAGCAGGGATCCGGGACTGGTCTACCGCTCGGGACTAGGGTACGAGCAGTACGTC. Encoded protein: CASRDPGLVYRSGLGYEQYV.

The rearrangement joins TRBV5-1 to TRBJ2-5, with TRBD2 matching 8 bases. Germline CDR1 SGHRS, CDR2 YFSETQ. CDR3 size: 14 residues. Germline trimming cut 3 bases from V and 4 bases from J; bases unmatched to any gene: 5. In nucleotides, the CDR3 is TGCGCCAGCAGCTCCGGGACTAGTGGAGAGACCCAGTACTTC. Translating it yields CASSSGTSGETQYF.

The chain has TRBV9 and TRBJ2-7, with D unresolved. From germline, CDR1 is SGDLS and CDR2 YYNGEE. V lost 4 bases and J 5 bases, leaving 16 bases between the germline ends. The length of the CDR3 is 14 residues. CDR3 nucleotides: TGTGCCAGCAGCTTAGACCCACCTCGGCACGAGCAGTACTTC. Translation gives CASSLDPPRHEQYF.

The V gene is TRBV10-1, the J gene TRBJ2-2; a possible D gene is TRBD2 (5 bases). This CDR3 is 14 amino acids long. V lost 6 bases and J 5 bases, leaving 13 bases between the germline ends. CDR1 and CDR2 (germline): WNHNN, SYGVQD (reference sequence). The CDR3 nucleotides are TGCGCCAGCAGCCCCGGGCGCGGGACCGGGGAGCTGTTTTTT. Translated, it gives CASSPGRGTGELFF.

The chain has TRBV6-5 and TRBJ2-2; D call uncertain. From germline, CDR1 is MNHEY and CDR2 SVGAGI. The CDR3 is made up of 12 amino acids. V was shortened by 6 bases and J by 6 bases, with 8 bases between the two germline ends. The CDR3, as DNA: TGTGCCAGCAGGAAGAAAGCCGGGGAGCTGTTTTTT. It encodes CASRKKAGELFF.

This clone turned up a few times. The chain couples TRBV5-4 to TRBJ1-6; TRBD1 aligns across 7 bases. Germline assignment: CDR1 SGHNT and CDR2 YYREEE (reference sequence). CDR3 length: 15 residues. V lost 2 bases, J lost 10 bases, and 9 bases stayed unmatched. The CDR3 is CASSLQPGGESPLHF. The CDR3 coding sequence is TGTGCCAGCAGCTTACAGCCAGGGGGTGAATCACCCCTCCACTTT.

The J gene is TRBJ2-5, the V gene TRBV4-2; 11 bases line up with TRBD2. The CDR3 is made up of 17 amino acids. Per germline, CDR1 LGHNA and CDR2 YNFKEQ. Trimming took 6 bases from V and 5 from J; bases not matched to a gene: 14. The CDR3 here is CASSPSASGGFWETQYF. The CDR3 region has the DNA TGTGCCAGCAGTCCTTCTGCTAGCGGGGGGTTCTGGGAGACCCAGTACTTC.

The V gene is TRBV7-3, the J gene TRBJ2-2; D possibly corresponds to TRBD2 (6 bases). Trimming left V 5 bases short and J 1 base short, with 8 bases between. Germline values: CDR1 SGHTA, CDR2 FQGTGA. CDR3 length: 14 amino acids. For the CDR3, the DNA is TGTGCCAGCAGCCCCGGGGGGAACACCGGGGAGCTGTTTTTT. Translating gives CASSPGGNTGELFF.

The rearrangement links TRBV4-1 to TRBJ1-6; tentatively, D is TRBD1 (6 bases). Looked up from germline, CDR1 is MGHRA and CDR2 is YSYEKL. Trimming pared 3 bases from V and 10 bases from J, leaving 25 bases between. The CDR3 sequence is 18 residues long. The CDR3, as DNA: TGCGCCAGCAGCCACCCGAGCGAACAACAGGGTCCCCAATCACCCCTCCACTTT. Amino acid sequence: CASSHPSEQQGPQSPLHF.

The chain combines TRBV5-1 with TRBJ2-2, with 7 bases that match TRBD1. The CDR3 runs to 16 residues. Germline lookup yields CDR1 SGHRS and CDR2 YFSETQ. V lost 4 bases and J lost 6; bases outside the gene matches: 12. CDR3 loop: CASSHTRDSAAGELFF. The DNA for the CDR3 is TGCGCCAGCAGCCACACACGGGACAGCGCCGCCGGGGAGCTGTTTTTT. Together with reference TRBV5-1 and TRBJ2-2, the CDR3 gives the full variable domain: KAGVTQTPRYLIKTRGQQVTLSCSPISGHRSVSWYQQTPGQGLQFLFEYFSETQRNKGNFPGRFSGRQFSNSRSEMNVSTLELGDSALYLCASSHTRDSAAGELFFGEGSRLTVL.

Here the CDR3 reads CSARRGAGYNEQFF. DNA of the CDR3: TGCAGCGCCCGCAGGGGGGCGGGGTACAATGAGCAGTTCTTC. The V and J genes are TRBV29-1 and TRBJ2-1, with D maybe TRBD1 (7 bases). Looked up from germline, CDR1 is SQVTM and CDR2 is ANQGSEA. The CDR3 sequence is 14 residues long. Trimming took off 7 bases at V and 4 bases at J, with 17 bases between the two ends.

The V gene is TRBV2, the J gene TRBJ2-7, with TRBD1 matching over 8 bases. After removal of 4 bases from V and 6 bases from J, the junction contained 2 bases not matched to a gene. Germline loops: CDR1 SNHLY, CDR2 FYNNEI. This CDR3 spans 12 amino acids. The CDR3 loop is CASSVTGVEQYV. In nucleotides, the CDR3 is TGTGCCAGCAGTGTGACAGGGGTCGAGCAGTACGTC.